Each of the 5 T cell receptor beta chains below was sequenced from the same sample in a study of T cells after yellow fever vaccination. MiXCR was run by TCRdb on the 5' RACE reads, yielding one entry per CDR3 protein. Of 300,000 to 400,000 distinct CDR3 sequences detected, about 4% appear once; the ten largest clones hold roughly 24%. The input for sequencing was PBMCs, taken 5 days after the yellow fever booster vaccination. The receptors derive from a young man who received the YFV17D yellow fever vaccine.

V usage is TRBV10-3 and J usage is TRBJ2-1; the match to TRBD1 covers 9 bases. The length of the CDR3 is 15 residues. J lost 6 bases, V lost 7 bases, and 10 bases had no gene match. Germline CDR1 is ENHRY and CDR2 is SYGVKD. Here the CDR3 DNA reads TGTGCCATCATGGAGGGGACAGGGAGATTCAATGAGCAGTTCTTC. Translating it yields CAIMEGTGRFNEQFF.

This clonotype was counted at least ten times. The genes are TRBV5-1 and TRBJ2-2; possible D gene TRBD2, 6 bases. The CDR3 loop spans 14 amino acids. Trimming stripped 0 bases from V and 6 bases from J, with 9 bases between. Looked up from germline, CDR1 is SGHRS and CDR2 is YFSETQ. The CDR3 DNA reads TGCGCCAGCAGCTTGGAGGCGGGGCCCGGGGAGCTGTTTTTT. Amino acids: CASSLEAGPGELFF.

This clonotype was counted at least ten times. V and J are TRBV7-2 and TRBJ2-3; 9 bases are shared with TRBD2. The CDR3 consists of 14 residues. Germline V gene data show CDR1 as SGHTA and CDR2 as FQGNSA. The V segment lost 1 base and the J segment 10 bases; nucleotides outside the gene matches: 6. CDR3 DNA sequence: TGTGCCAGCAGCTTAGGGATGCGGGGGGGCCCGCAGTATTTT. Protein: CASSLGMRGGPQYF.

This clonotype was recorded a few times. This sequence joins TRBV20-1 and TRBJ2-2, with 8 bases matching TRBD2. Germline CDR1 and CDR2: DFQATT and SNEGSKA (reference sequence). The CDR3 extends over 15 amino acids. After removal of 6 bases from V and 2 bases from J, the junction contained 8 bases not matched to a gene. DNA for the CDR3: TGCAGTGCCCCCTACGGGGGGGTAAACACCGGGGAGCTGTTTTTT. This sequence encodes CSAPYGGVNTGELFF.

This clonotype was recorded a few times. The DNA for the CDR3 is TGTGCCAGCAGCCAAGATCTTAAGGTTACTGTATCACCCCTCCACTTT. This sequence encodes CASSQDLKVTVSPLHF. The chain is built from TRBV3-1 and TRBJ1-6, with unresolved D. The CDR3 extends over 16 amino acids. V lost 0 bases to trimming and J lost 10 bases, with 16 bases between them. Germline loops: CDR1 LGHDT, CDR2 YNNKEL (reference sequence). The full variable domain, with the rest looked up from reference TRBV3-1 and TRBJ1-6, is DTAVSQTPKYLVTQMGNDKSIKCEQNLGHDTMYWYKQDSKKFLKIMFSYNNKELIINETVPNRFSPKSPDKAHLNLHINSLELGDSAVYFCASSQDLKVTVSPLHFGNGTRLTVT.